This entry features one T cell receptor beta chain sequence. These data belong to a study of glioma-infiltrating T cells after dendritic cell vaccination. The CDR3 is made up of 12 amino acids. Germline V lookup: CDR1 SQVTM, CDR2 ANQGSEA. Libraries were prepared by immunoSEQ multiplex PCR; TCRdb keeps only in-frame clonotypes and omits some of them. Here the sample spans about 64,000 clones, roughly four fifths being singletons. The rearrangement links TRBV29-1 to TRBJ2-5; weak D call: TRBD2 (6 bases). Near its end, the DNA agrees better with TRBJ2-7, so the J call may be wrong. The sequence was collected from a human donor with glioblastoma. The sample consisted of blood, taken before dendritic cell vaccination. The CDR3: CSVAAGRNEQYF. As DNA, the CDR3 is TGCAGCGTTGCGGCAGGGAGGAACGAGCAGTACTTC.